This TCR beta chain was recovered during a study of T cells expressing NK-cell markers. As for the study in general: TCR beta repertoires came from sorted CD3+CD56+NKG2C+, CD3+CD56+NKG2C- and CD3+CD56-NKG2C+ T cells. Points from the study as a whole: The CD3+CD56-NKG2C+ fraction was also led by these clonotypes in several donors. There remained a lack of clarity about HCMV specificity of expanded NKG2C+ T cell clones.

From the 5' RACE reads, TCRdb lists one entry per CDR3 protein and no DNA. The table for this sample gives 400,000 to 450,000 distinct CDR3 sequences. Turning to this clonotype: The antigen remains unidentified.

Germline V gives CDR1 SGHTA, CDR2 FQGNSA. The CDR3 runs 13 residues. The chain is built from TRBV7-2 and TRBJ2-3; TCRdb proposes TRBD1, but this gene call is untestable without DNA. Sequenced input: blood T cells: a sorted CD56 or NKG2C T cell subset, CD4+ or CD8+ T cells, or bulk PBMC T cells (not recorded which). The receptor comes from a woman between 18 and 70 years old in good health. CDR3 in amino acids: CASSPRALYTQYF.